Below, one TCR beta chain is given with its context. The data derive from a study of T-cell memory formation after mild COVID-19. It was 5'RACE with constant-segment primers that produced the TCR alpha and TCR beta cDNA libraries, which carried sample barcodes and UMIs. TCRdb analysed the 5' RACE reads with MiXCR anew, one entry per CDR3 protein. The sample records hundreds of thousands of distinct CDR3 sequences, 17% being singletons. V gave up 2 bases and J gave up 9 bases; unmatched junction bases: 5. The CDR3 consists of 15 residues. Per germline, CDR1 MNHEY and CDR2 SVGAGI. This chain connects TRBV6-5 to TRBJ2-1; 12 bases are shared with TRBD2. Material: PBMCs or a T cell subset sorted from them (not recorded which). This receptor was identified in an adult woman who had mild COVID-19 (a few samples of this study predate the infection). Cell type and time point are not known. The CDR3 spells CASSYRTSGVGEQFF. For the CDR3, the DNA is TGTGCCAGCAGTTACCGGACTAGCGGGGTAGGTGAGCAGTTCTTC.